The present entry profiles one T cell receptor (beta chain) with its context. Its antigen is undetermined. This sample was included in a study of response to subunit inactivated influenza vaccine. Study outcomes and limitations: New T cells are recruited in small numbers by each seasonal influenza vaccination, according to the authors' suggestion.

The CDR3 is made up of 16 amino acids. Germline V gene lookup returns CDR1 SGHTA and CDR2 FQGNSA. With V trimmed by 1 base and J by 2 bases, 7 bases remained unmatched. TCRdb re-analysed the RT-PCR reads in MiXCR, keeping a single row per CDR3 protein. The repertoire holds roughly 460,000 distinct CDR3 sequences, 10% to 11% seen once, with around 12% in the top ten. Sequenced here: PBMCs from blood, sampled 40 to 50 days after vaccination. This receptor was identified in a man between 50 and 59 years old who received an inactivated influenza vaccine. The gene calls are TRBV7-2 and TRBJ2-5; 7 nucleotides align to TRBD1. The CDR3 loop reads CASSLDVTGWQETQYF. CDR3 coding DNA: TGTGCCAGCAGCTTAGACGTGACAGGGTGGCAAGAGACCCAGTACTTC.